This T cell receptor (beta chain) was retrieved from a study of blood T cells in healthy people across ages. A second PCR, run for roughly 7 to 12 cycles, used a sample-barcoded 5' primer plus a J-beta primer mix. TCRdb re-analysed the 5' RACE reads in MiXCR, keeping a single row per CDR3 protein. Of about 900,000 distinct CDR3 sequences listed, less than 80% are singletons. The clonotype comes from a man younger than 40 in good health. The sequencing input was blood.

CDR3 in DNA: TGTGCCAGCAGTGAAATGGGGGGCGTCGGCTACACCTTC. The encoded protein is CASSEMGGVGYTF. This sequence joins TRBV25-1 and TRBJ1-2; the D gene is possibly TRBD1 (6 bases). Trimming removed 2 bases from V and 8 bases from J, with 12 bases in between. The CDR3 spans 13 residues. From germline, CDR1 is MGHDK and CDR2 SYGVNS.